This T cell receptor (beta chain) is drawn from a study of CD8+CD57+ T cells in acquired aplastic anemia (dated by TCRdb to the late 2010s). The study in broad terms: On average, sorted CD4+ and CD8+ cells yielded roughly 3.4 ug of extracted DNA, with a range of roughly 0.17 to 27.4 ug. CD8+CD57+ expansion was defined as frequency above the mean frequency observed in healthy subjects.

The patients picked for sequencing were ones in whom flow cytometry had shown an expansion of CD8+CD57+ cells. Every patient had severe acquired aplastic anemia, diagnosed using the International Study of Aplastic Anemia and Agranulocytosis and Camitta criteria. No patient had received any therapy when blood was sampled. In this study, sorted CD4+ and CD8+ T cells from the blood of healthy subjects and of severe aplastic anemia patients had their TCR repertoires deep-sequenced. In the USA, patient enrollment took place under clinicaltrials.gov protocols 00001620, 01623167, 00001397, 00071045, 00081523 and 00961064. Ficoll-Paque density gradient centrifugation was used to isolate peripheral blood mononuclear cells. CD4+ and CD8+ T cells were sorted by FACS or magnetic beads before DNA extraction. Overall results and qualifications from the work: Although roughly 29 CD8+ CDR3 sequences were shared by patients and controls, these sequences appeared highly expressed in patients and within the immunodominant clones of patients. Patients and healthy controls showed no significant difference in CD8+ Simpson's diversity (P=0.060).

CDR1 and CDR2 (SGHDT, YYEEEE) derive from the germline V gene. The V end gives up 1 base and the J end 4 bases, leaving 3 bases in the junction not matched to a gene. The CDR3 runs 14 amino acids, cysteine and phenylalanine included. Only CDR3 DNA remains: 42 bases, in frame from the first base. As to this clonotype: Its specific antigen is unknown. Base-call qualities are not available, and no considerably larger clone is one nucleotide away.

Profiling of TCR beta VDJ combinations and CDR3 sequences used genomic DNA as the template. An Illumina HiSeq 2000 was the platform used for TCR repertoire sequencing. In the source study's methods: TRBV/TRBJ rearrangement plots, CDR3 size and DJ length profiles, and Simpson's diversity index were used to evaluate the repertoires. The most abundant DNA sequence in the deep sequencing data was defined as the immunodominant clone. CDR3 amino acid sequences were checked for sharing between subjects and were compared against published repertoires and the VDJdb database. TCRdb reprocessing: public reads trimmed at Q25 with fastp, clones called with MiXCR, in-frame beta chains kept. Rows with one shared CDR3 protein collapse into an entry with the most common genes and DNA. TCRdb's processing, not the authors', yielded these V and J calls. The sample contains some 120,000 distinct CDR3 sequences, over 30% of them found a single time. The top ten hold more than 2.5% of the sample.

The rearrangement combines TRBV5-6 with TRBJ1-1; 8 central bases correspond to TRBD1. The sequence derives from a human donor with aplastic anemia. Sequencing input: sorted CD4+, CD8+, or CD8+CD57+ T cells (not recorded which) from PBMCs. The CDR3 is CASSLLDRVTEAFF. The DNA sequence is as follows: TGTGCCAGCAGCTTGTTGGACAGGGTCACTGAAGCTTTCTTT.